This entry lists 20 T cell receptor beta chains sequenced from one sample in a study of cytomegalovirus exposure and HLA in healthy donors (dated by TCRdb to 2016 to 2017). The library was made by the immunoSEQ multiplex PCR assay. The multiplex PCR relied on a mix of 60 forward primers for TCR Vbeta segments and 13 reverse primers for TCR Jbeta segments. This is the immuneACCESS table as TCRdb keeps it, with only in-frame sequences that have V and J called. A part of the clones is gone; compared with another copy, unresolved V genes explain less than half, and the rest is unexplained. This sample comprises roughly 150,000 clones, approximately 73% of them detected only once. About 10% of the sample is held by the ten biggest clonotypes. The sample consisted of PBMCs. These receptors were collected from a man aged 25 to 40 in good health and CMV-seropositive.

The CDR3 region has the DNA TGTGCCAGCAGTTTTAAGGGGAGGGAGCAGTACTTC. Protein sequence: CASSFKGREQYF. The chain is built from TRBV27 and TRBJ2-7, with D possibly TRBD2 on 6 matching bases. The CDR3 is 12 residues long. From germline, CDR1 is MNHEY and CDR2 SMNVEV (reference sequence). V gave up 3 bases and J gave up 7 bases, with 10 bases separating them.

The CDR3 here is CAWSVLRGKASSTDTQYF. The CDR3 DNA reads TGTGCCTGGAGTGTACTCCGCGGTAAGGCCTCTAGCACAGATACGCAGTATTTT. This chain joins TRBV30 and TRBJ2-3; D is unclear. The CDR3 consists of 18 residues. Germline V gives CDR1 GTSNPN, CDR2 SVGIG (reference sequence). V gave up 0 bases and J gave up 0 bases, with 19 bases separating them.

CDR3 sequence reads: CASSIGMGTSGSSYEQYF. As DNA, the CDR3 is TGTGCCAGTAGTATAGGTATGGGTACTAGCGGCAGCTCCTACGAGCAGTACTTC. The chain combines TRBV19 with TRBJ2-7; 8 nucleotides align to TRBD2. J gave up 0 bases and V 1 base, and 11 bases lay outside the gene matches. Germline assignment: CDR1 LNHDA and CDR2 SQIVND (reference sequence). The CDR3 is 18 residues long. Full variable domain (outside the CDR3, taken from reference TRBV19 and TRBJ2-7): DGGITQSPKYLFRKEGQNVTLSCEQNLNHDAMYWYRQDPGQGLRLIYYSQIVNDFQKGDIAEGYSVSREKKESFPLTVTSAQKNPTAFYLCASSIGMGTSGSSYEQYFGPGTRLTVT.

The gene calls are TRBV5-1 and TRBJ2-3, with 7 bases identical to TRBD2. This CDR3 spans 15 amino acids. With V trimmed by 9 bases and J by 3 bases, 13 bases remained unmatched. CDR1 is SGHRS and CDR2 is YFSETQ in the germline V gene. This chain's CDR3 is CATTWGASGTDTQYF. Here the CDR3 DNA reads TGCGCCACCACGTGGGGTGCTAGCGGAACAGATACGCAGTATTTT.

The genes are TRBV19 and TRBJ2-1; the D gene is possibly TRBD2 (6 bases). CDR3 length: 14 residues. Deletions cut 5 bases from V and 7 bases from J, with 15 bases between. Germline V gene sequence: CDR1 LNHDA, CDR2 SQIVND (reference sequence). CDR3 sequence (DNA): TGTGCCAGTAGTTTGGGCGGGAACGTGAATGAGCAGTTCTTC. Protein product: CASSLGGNVNEQFF.

This clone was recorded once. The chain recombines TRBV19 with TRBJ1-5; D uncertain. There are 15 residues in the CDR3. Germline CDR1 is LNHDA and CDR2 is SQIVND (reference sequence). V was cut by 1 base and J by 7 bases, with 14 bases left in between. In DNA form, the CDR3 reads TGTGCCAGTAGTATAGTTCGGGAGTCGGGACAGCCCCAGCATTTT. It translates to CASSIVRESGQPQHF.

This chain uses TRBV28 with TRBJ2-1; 10 nucleotides match TRBD1. After removal of 5 bases from V and 7 bases from J, the junction contained 8 bases not matched to a gene. Germline V gene data show CDR1 as MDHEN and CDR2 as SYDVKM. This CDR3 spans 15 amino acids. The CDR3 coding sequence is TGTGCCAGCAGTCAGGGACAGGGGAATTATAATGAGCAGTTCTTC. This gives the protein CASSQGQGNYNEQFF.

The chain joins TRBV7-2 to TRBJ1-2, with D maybe TRBD1 (5 bases). Germline CDR1 is SGHTA and CDR2 is FQGNSA. The CDR3 is 15 amino acids. Trimming left V 5 bases short and J 4 bases short, with 17 bases between. This CDR3 reads CASSRDREDFYGYTF. CDR3 nucleotide sequence: TGTGCCAGCAGCCGCGACAGAGAAGACTTCTATGGCTACACCTTC.

There are a few counts of this clone. The chain joins TRBV15 to TRBJ1-2; D possibly corresponds to TRBD1 (5 bases). The CDR3 consists of 16 residues. Trimming took 5 bases from V and 0 from J, leaving 16 bases between them. Germline V CDR1 and CDR2: LNHNV, YYDKDF (reference sequence). The DNA for the CDR3 is TGTGCCACCAGCCCGGAGGGAAAGGGGACTAACTATGGCTACACCTTC. As protein: CATSPEGKGTNYGYTF.

This clone was found a few times. This chain links TRBV6-5 with TRBJ1-2, with TRBD1 as a possible D gene (5 bases). The V end lost 6 bases, the J end lost 9 bases, and 14 bases lay between the germline ends. The germline gives CDR1 MNHEY, CDR2 SVGAGI. The CDR3 contains 12 residues. DNA for the CDR3: TGTGCCAGCAGGACAGATGGTATGAGCTACACCTTC. Protein: CASRTDGMSYTF.

This clone has just a few counts. This chain joins TRBV30 and TRBJ2-1; 7 bases are a match to TRBD2. Trimming took 0 bases from V and 7 from J; bases not matched to a gene: 6. The CDR3 sequence is 14 residues long. Germline values: CDR1 GTSNPN, CDR2 SVGIG (reference sequence). Written as DNA, the CDR3 is TGTGCCTGGAGTGTATACCCTAGCGGTAATGAGCAGTTCTTC. Protein product: CAWSVYPSGNEQFF.

The chain joins TRBV4-1 to TRBJ2-1, with TRBD2 matching 7 bases. This CDR3 has 16 amino acids. The germline V gene has CDR1 MGHRA and CDR2 YSYEKL. The V segment lost 2 bases and the J segment 3 bases; nucleotides outside the gene matches: 7. CDR3 sequence (DNA): TGCGCCAGCAGCCAACATAGCGGGTTACGCTACAATGAGCAGTTCTTC. Translation: CASSQHSGLRYNEQFF.

In its sample, this clone was seen once. The J gene is TRBJ2-7, the V gene TRBV2; TRBD2 is a possible D gene (5 bases). Germline CDR1 is SNHLY and CDR2 is FYNNEI. There are 12 residues in the CDR3. V lost 8 bases to trimming and J lost 0 bases, with 8 bases between them. The CDR3 here is CASGGNSYEQYF. Written as DNA, the CDR3 is TGTGCCAGCGGAGGAAACTCCTACGAGCAGTACTTC.

This clone was picked up a small number of times. The same CDR3 also results from other DNA sequences found in this sample. J is TRBJ2-7 and V is TRBV5-1; 14 nucleotides agree with TRBD2. With 4 bases clipped from V and 7 bases from J, the junction kept 13 bases outside the gene matches. This CDR3 region has 17 residues. The V gene's germline CDR1 is SGHRS and CDR2 YFSETQ. This CDR3 reads CASSVWAVGTSGGEQYF. The CDR3 nucleotides read TGCGCCAGCAGCGTGTGGGCAGTAGGGACTAGCGGGGGTGAGCAGTACTTC.

The chain is built from TRBV28 and TRBJ2-7, with 8 bases aligning to TRBD1. The CDR3 has 19 residues. Per the germline V gene, CDR1 is MDHEN and CDR2 is SYDVKM. With V trimmed by 6 bases and J by 4 bases, 23 bases remained unmatched. Here the CDR3 DNA reads TGTGCCAGCAGAGCCGCACTCCTCGGACAGGGTCGGGAAAAATACGAGCAGTACTTC. Its protein is CASRAALLGQGREKYEQYF.

The genes are TRBV10-3 and TRBJ2-1; 9 bases line up with TRBD2. CDR3 length: 16 amino acids. V dropped 2 bases and J dropped 5; count of bases not matched to a gene: 7. CDR1 is ENHRY, CDR2 SYGVKD, per germline. CDR3 in DNA: TGTGCCATCAGTGAGGTCGGGACTAGCATCGACAATGAGCAGTTCTTC. It codes for CAISEVGTSIDNEQFF.

The chain links TRBV30 to TRBJ2-3; D perhaps matches TRBD2 (6 bases). Germline V gene data show CDR1 as GTSNPN and CDR2 as SVGIG (reference sequence). The germline V and J ends were trimmed by 0 bases and 7 bases, with 8 bases remaining between them. The CDR3 loop spans 12 amino acids. The CDR3 bases are TGTGCCTGGAGTGTACTAGCTTATACGCAGTATTTT. This codes for CAWSVLAYTQYF.

The chain has TRBV27 and TRBJ1-2; 8 nucleotides agree with TRBD1. Germline CDR1 is MNHEY and CDR2 is SMNVEV (reference sequence). The CDR3 consists of 15 residues. V shed 0 bases, J shed 6 bases, and the junction held 6 bases outside the gene matches. CDR3 coding DNA: TGTGCCAGCAGTTTATCACTGACAGGGGTGGATGGCTACACCTTC. This codes for CASSLSLTGVDGYTF.

J is TRBJ2-2 and V is TRBV9; 8 bases agree with TRBD1. The CDR3 has 14 amino acids. V trimming: 4 bases; J trimming: 7 bases; junction bases outside the gene matches: 6. Germline V gene sequence: CDR1 SGDLS, CDR2 YYNGEE. As DNA, the CDR3 is TGTGCCAGCAGCCCGGGACAGGCCGTCGGGGAGCTGTTTTTT. Its protein product is CASSPGQAVGELFF.

This chain joins TRBV7-9 and TRBJ2-2, with TRBD2 as a possible D gene (5 bases). The germline CDR1 and CDR2 sequences are SEHNR and FQNEAQ (reference sequence). The CDR3 has 16 residues. Trimming took off 5 bases at V and 0 bases at J, with 13 bases between the two ends. The CDR3: CASSPPVGANTGELFF. CDR3 sequence (DNA): TGTGCCAGCAGCCCCCCGGTGGGAGCGAACACCGGGGAGCTGTTTTTT.